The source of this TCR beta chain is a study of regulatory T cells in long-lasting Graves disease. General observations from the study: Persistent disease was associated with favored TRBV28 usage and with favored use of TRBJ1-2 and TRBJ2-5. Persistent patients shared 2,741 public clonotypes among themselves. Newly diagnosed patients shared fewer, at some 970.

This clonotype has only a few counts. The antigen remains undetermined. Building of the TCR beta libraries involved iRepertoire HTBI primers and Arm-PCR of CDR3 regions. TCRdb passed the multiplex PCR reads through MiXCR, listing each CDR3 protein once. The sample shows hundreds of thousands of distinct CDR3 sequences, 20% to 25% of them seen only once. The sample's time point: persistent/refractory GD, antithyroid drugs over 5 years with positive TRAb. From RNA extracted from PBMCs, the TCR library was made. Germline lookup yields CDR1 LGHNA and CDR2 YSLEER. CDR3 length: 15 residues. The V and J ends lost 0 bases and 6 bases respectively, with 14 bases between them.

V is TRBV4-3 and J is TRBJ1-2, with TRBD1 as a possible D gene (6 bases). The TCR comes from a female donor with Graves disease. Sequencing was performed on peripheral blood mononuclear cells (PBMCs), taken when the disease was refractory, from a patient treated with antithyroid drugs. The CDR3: CASSQEGRTADGYTF. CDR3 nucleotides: TGCGCCAGCAGCCAAGAAGGGCGGACAGCCGATGGCTACACCTTC.